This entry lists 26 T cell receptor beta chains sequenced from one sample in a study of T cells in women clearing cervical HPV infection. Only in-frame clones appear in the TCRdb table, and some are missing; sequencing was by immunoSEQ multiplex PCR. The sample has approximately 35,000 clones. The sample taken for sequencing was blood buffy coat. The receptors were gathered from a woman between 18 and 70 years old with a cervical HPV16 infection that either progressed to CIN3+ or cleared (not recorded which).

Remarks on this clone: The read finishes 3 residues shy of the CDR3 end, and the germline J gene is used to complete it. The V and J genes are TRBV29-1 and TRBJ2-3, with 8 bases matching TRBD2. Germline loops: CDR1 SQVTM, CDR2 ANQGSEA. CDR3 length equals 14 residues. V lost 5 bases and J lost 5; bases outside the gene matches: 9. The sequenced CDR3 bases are TGCAGCGTTCTAGGCGGGGGGCCGGGAGATACG. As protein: CSVLGGGPGDT. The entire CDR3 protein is CSVLGGGPGDTQYF.

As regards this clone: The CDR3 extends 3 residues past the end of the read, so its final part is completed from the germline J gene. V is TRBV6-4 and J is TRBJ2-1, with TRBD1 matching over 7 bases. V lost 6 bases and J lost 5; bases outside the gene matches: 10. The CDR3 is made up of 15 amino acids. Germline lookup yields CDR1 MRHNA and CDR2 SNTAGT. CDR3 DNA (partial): TGTGCCAGCAGCATTTTCCCGGACAGGAACAATGAG. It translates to CASSIFPDRNNE. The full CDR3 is CASSIFPDRNNEQFF.

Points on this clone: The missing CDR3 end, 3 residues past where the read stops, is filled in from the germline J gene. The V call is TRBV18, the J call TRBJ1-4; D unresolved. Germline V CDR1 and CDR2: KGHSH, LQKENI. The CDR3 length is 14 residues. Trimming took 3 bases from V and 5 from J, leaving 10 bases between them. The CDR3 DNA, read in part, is TGTGCCAGCTCACCTACGACATCCAATGAAAAA. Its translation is CASSPTTSNEK. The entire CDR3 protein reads CASSPTTSNEKLFF.

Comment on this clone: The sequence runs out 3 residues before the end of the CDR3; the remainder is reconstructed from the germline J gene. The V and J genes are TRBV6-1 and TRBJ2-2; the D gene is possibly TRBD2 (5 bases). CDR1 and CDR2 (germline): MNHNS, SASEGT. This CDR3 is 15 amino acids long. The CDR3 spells CASSEVSGTNEKLFF. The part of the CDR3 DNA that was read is TGTGCCAGCAGTGAAGTCAGCGGAACTAATGAAAAG.

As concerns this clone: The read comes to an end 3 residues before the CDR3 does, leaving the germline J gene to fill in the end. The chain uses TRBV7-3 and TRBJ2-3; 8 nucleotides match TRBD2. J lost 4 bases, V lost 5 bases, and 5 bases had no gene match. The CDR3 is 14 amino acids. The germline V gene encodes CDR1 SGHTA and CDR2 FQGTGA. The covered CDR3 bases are TGTGCCAGCAGCACTAGCGGTGGGGCAGATACG. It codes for CASSTSGGADT. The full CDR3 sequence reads CASSTSGGADTQYF.

The CDR3 reads CASSWRGTSPSSSDTQYF. The CDR3 bases that were read are TGTGCCAGCAGTTGGAGAGGGACTAGCCCCTCATCTTCAGATACG. V and J are TRBV12-3 or TRBV12-4 and TRBJ2-3, with 9 bases fitting TRBD2. The read ends 3 residues before the CDR3 terminus; that terminus is restored from the germline J gene. This CDR3 region has 18 residues. Trimming at V came to 4 bases and at J to 4 bases, leaving 15 bases not matched to a gene.

The sequenced CDR3 bases are TGTGCCAGCAGCACCGCGGGAGAACTTAATTCACCC. Its protein product is CASSTAGELNSP. The whole CDR3 sequence is CASSTAGELNSPLHF. The chain combines TRBV5-6 with TRBJ1-6; D gene ambiguous. Read sequence stops 3 residues before the CDR3 end, and the germline J gene provides the missing end. V gave up 4 bases and J gave up 6 bases, with 14 bases separating them. The length of the CDR3 is 15 residues. CDR1 and CDR2 from the germline V gene are SGHDT and YYEEEE.

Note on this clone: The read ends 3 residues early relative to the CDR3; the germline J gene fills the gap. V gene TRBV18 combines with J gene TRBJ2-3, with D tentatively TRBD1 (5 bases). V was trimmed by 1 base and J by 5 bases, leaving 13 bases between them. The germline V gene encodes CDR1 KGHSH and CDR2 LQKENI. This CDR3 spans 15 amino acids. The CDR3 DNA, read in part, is TGTGCCAGCTCACCACGGCTTCTCGGACAAGATACG. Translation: CASSPRLLGQDT. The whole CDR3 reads CASSPRLLGQDTQYF.

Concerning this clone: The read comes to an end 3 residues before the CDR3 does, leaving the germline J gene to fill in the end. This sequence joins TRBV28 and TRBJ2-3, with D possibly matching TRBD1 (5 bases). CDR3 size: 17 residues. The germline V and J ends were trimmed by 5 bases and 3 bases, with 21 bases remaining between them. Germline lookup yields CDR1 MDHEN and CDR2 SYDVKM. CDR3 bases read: TGTGCCAGCAGTCTAACCCTCTCCCCCGACAGTACAGATACG. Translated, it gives CASSLTLSPDSTDT. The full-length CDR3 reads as CASSLTLSPDSTDTQYF.

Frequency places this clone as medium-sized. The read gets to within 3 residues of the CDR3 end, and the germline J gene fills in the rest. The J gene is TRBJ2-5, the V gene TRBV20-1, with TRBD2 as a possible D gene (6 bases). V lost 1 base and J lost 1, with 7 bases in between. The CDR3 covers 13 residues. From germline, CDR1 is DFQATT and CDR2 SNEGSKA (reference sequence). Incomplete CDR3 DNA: TGCAGTGCTAGAGGGGACTTCCAAGAGACC. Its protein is CSARGDFQET. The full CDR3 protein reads CSARGDFQETQYF.

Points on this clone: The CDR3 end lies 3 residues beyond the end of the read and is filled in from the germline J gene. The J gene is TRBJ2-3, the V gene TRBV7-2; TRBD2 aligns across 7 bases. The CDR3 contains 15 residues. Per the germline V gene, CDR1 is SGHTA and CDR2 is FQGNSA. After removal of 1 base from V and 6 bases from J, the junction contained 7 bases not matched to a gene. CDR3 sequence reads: CASSLGGGGRDTQYF. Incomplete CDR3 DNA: TGTGCCAGCAGCTTAGGCGGGGGAGGACGGGATACG.

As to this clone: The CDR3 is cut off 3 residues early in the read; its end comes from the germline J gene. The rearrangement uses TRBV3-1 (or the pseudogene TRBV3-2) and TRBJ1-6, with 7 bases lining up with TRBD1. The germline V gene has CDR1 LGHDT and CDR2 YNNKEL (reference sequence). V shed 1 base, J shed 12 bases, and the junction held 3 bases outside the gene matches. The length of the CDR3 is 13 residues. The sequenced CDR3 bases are TGTGCCAGCAGCCAAGGGAGGGACAGACCC. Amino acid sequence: CASSQGRDRP. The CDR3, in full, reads CASSQGRDRPLHF.

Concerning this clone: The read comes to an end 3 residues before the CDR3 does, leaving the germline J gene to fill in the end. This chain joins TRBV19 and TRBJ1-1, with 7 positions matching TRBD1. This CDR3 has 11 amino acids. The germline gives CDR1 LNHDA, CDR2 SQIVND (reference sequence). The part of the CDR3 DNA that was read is TGTGCCAGTACGGGACAGACTCAA. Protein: CASTGQTQ. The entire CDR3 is CASTGQTQAFF.

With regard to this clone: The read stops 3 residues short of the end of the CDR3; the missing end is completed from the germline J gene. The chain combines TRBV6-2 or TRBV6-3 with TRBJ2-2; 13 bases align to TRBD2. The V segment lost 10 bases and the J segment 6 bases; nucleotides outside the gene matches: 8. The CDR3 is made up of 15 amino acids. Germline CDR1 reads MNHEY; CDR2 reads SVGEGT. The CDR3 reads CATLGLAGRSGELFF. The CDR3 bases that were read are TGTGCCACCCTGGGACTAGCGGGGAGGTCCGGGGAG.

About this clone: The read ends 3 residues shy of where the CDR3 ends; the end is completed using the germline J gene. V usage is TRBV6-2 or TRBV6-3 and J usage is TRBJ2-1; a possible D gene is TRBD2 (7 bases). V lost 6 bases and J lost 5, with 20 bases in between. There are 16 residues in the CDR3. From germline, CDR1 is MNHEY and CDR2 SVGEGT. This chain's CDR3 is CASSTQRGHKNNEQFF. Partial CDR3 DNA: TGTGCCAGCAGCACCCAGCGGGGACACAAAAACAATGAG.

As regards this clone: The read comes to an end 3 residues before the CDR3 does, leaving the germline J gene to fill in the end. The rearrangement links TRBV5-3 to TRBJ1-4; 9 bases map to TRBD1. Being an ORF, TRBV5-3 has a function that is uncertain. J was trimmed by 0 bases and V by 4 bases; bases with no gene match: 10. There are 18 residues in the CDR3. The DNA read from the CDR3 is TGTGCCAGAAGCCTTCCTGGACAGGGGAGGGCAACTAATGAAAAA. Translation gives CARSLPGQGRATNEK. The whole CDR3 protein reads CARSLPGQGRATNEKLFF.

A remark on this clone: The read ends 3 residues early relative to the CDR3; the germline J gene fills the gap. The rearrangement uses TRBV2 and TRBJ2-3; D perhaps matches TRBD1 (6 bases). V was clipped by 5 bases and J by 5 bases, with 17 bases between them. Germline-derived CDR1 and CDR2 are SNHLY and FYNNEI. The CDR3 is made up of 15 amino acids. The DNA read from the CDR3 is TGTGCCAGCAGTCCGGGACAAGGGTGGGAAGATACG. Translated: CASSPGQGWEDT. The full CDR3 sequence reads CASSPGQGWEDTQYF.

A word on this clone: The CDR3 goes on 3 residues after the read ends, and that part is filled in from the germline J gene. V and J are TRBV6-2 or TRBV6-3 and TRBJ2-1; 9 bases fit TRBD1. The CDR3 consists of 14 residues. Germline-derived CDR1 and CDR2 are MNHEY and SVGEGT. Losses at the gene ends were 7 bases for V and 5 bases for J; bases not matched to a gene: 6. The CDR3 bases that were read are TGTGCCAGCACTCACAGGGGGCTGAACAATGAG. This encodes CASTHRGLNNE. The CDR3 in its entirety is CASTHRGLNNEQFF.

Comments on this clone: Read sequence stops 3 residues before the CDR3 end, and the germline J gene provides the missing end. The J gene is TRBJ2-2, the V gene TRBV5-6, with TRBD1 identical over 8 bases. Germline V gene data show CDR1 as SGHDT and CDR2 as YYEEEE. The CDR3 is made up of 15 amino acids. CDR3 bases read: TGTGCCAGCAGGGGGCGACAGGGGAATAATTCACCG. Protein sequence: CASRGRQGNNSP. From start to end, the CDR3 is CASRGRQGNNSPLFF.

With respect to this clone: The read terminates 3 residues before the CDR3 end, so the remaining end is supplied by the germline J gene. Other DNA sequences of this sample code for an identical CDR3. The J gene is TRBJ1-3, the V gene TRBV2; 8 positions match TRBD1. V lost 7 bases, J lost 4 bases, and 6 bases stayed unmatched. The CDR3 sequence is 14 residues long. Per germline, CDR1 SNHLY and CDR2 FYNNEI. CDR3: CASKDRGYGNTIYF. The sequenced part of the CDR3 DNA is TGTGCCAGCAAAGACAGGGGATACGGAAACACC. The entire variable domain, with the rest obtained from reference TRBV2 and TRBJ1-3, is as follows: EPEVTQTPSHQVTQMGQEVILRCVPISNHLYFYWYRQILGQKVEFLVSFYNNEISEKSEIFDDQFSVERPDGSNFTLKIRSTKLEDSAMYFCASKDRGYGNTIYFGEGSWLTVV.

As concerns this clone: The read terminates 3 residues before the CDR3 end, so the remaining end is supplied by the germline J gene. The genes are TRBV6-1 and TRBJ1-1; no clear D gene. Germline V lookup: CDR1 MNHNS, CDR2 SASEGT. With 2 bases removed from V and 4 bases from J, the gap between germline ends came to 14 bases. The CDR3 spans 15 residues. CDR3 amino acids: CASSELGRSLTEAFF. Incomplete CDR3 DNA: TGTGCCAGCAGTGAACTGGGCAGGTCGCTCACTGAA.

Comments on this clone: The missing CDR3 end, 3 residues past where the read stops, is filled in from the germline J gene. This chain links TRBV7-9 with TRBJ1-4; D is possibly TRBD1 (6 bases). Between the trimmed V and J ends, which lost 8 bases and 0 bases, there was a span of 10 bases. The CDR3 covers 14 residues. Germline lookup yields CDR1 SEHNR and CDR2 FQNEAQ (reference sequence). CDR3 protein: CASQRTATNEKLFF. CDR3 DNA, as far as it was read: TGTGCCAGCCAGCGGACAGCAACTAATGAAAAA.

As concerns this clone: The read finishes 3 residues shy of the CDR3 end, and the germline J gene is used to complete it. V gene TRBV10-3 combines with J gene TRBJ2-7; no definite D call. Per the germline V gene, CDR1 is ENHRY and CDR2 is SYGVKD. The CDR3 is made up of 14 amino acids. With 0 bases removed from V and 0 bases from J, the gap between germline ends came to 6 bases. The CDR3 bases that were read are TGTGCCATCAGTGAGTCGGGCGCCTCCTACGAG. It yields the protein CAISESGASYE. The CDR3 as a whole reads CAISESGASYEQYF.

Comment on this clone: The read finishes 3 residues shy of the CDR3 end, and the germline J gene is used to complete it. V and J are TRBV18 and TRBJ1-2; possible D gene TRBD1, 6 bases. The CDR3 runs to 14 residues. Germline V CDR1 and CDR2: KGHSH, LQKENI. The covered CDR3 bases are TGTGCCAGCTCACCGGGGGTGGACAGATCAAGC. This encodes CASSPGVDRSS. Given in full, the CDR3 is CASSPGVDRSSYTF. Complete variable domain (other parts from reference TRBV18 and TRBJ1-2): NAGVMQNPRHLVRRRGQEARLRCSPMKGHSHVYWYRQLPEEGLKFMVYLQKENIIDESGMPKERFSAEFPKEGPSILRIQQVVRGDSAAYFCASSPGVDRSSYTFGSGTRLTVV.

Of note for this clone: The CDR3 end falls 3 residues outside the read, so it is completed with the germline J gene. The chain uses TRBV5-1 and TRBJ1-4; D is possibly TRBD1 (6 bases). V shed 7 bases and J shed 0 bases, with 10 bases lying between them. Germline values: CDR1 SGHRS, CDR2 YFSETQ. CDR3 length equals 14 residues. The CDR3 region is CASRQAPTNEKLFF. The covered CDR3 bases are TGCGCCAGCCGACAGGCCCCAACTAATGAAAAA.

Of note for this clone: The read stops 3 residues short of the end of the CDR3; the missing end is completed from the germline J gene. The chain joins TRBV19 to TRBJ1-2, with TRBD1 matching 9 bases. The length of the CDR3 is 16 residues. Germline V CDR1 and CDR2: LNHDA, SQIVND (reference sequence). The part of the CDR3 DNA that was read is TGTGCCAGTAGTATAGTAGGGACAGGGAGCGCAGATACC. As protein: CASSIVGTGSADT. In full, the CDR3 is CASSIVGTGSADTYTF.